This is a list of T cell receptor beta chains from one sample in a study of identical twins. TCRdb re-called the 5' RACE reads with MiXCR, one entry per CDR3 protein. The repertoire holds about 490,000 distinct CDR3 sequences, with nearly 15% as singletons. The sample was also reused in another study, on yellow fever vaccine responses in identical twins.

Sequenced material: CD4+ T cells sorted from blood. All receptors come from a woman younger than 30 in good health. Each CDR3 is given with its conserved first and last residue. The D gene is left open where the match is weak. Where a row states a size, it is once, few, many or the class of an expanded clone; other rows omit it.

J | V | size | D | DNA | CDR3
TRBJ1-3 | TRBV19 | NA | NA | TGTGCCAGTAGTCTCCAGGACCACTCTGGAAACACCATATATTTT | CASSLQDHSGNTIYF
TRBJ1-1 | TRBV10-3 | few | TRBD1 | TGTGCCATCACCAAGGACAGGGAGACTGAAGCTTTCTTT | CAITKDRETEAFF
TRBJ2-1 | TRBV20-1 | NA | TRBD2 | TGCAGTGCTAGCGGGACTAGCGGGGGAGCCTACAATGAGCAGTTCTTC | CSASGTSGGAYNEQFF
TRBJ2-1 | TRBV3-1 | few | TRBD2 | TGTGCCAGCGCCCTAGCGGCCTACAATGAGCAGTTCTTC | CASALAAYNEQFF
TRBJ2-3 | TRBV9 | NA | NA | TGTGCCAGTGCCCTAAAGGAGGATACGCAGTATTTT | CASALKEDTQYF
TRBJ2-1 | TRBV5-6 | few | TRBD2 | TGTGCCAGCAGCCGTGAGCCGGGACTAGCGATATATGAGCAGTTCTTC | CASSREPGLAIYEQFF
TRBJ2-3 | TRBV6-2/TRBV6-3 | NA | TRBD2 | TGTGCCAGCAGTCGGGGGGTCAGCACAGATACGCAGTATTTT | CASSRGVSTDTQYF
TRBJ2-3 | TRBV4-2 | NA | TRBD2 | TGTGCCAGCAGCCAAGATCGCGGGGGTGGCGCAGATACGCAGTATTTT | CASSQDRGGGADTQYF
TRBJ2-5 | TRBV5-1 | NA | TRBD1 | TGCGCCAGCAGCGCCGTGACAGGGACCCAAGAGACCCAGTACTTC | CASSAVTGTQETQYF
TRBJ2-3 | TRBV11-1 | NA | TRBD2 | TGTGCCAGCAGCTTAGTACCGGGACTAGCGAAACCCACAGATACGCAGTATTTT | CASSLVPGLAKPTDTQYF
TRBJ2-2 | TRBV2 | once | NA | TGTGCCAGCGAACCCACCACCGGGGAGCTGTTTTTT | CASEPTTGELFF
TRBJ2-7 | TRBV18 | few | TRBD1 | TGTGCCAGCTCACCGCGACAGGGGAACTACGAGCAGTACTTC | CASSPRQGNYEQYF
TRBJ2-1 | TRBV5-1 | NA | TRBD2 | TGCGCCAGCAGCCCGACTAGCGGGAGTAGCAATGAGCAGTTCTTC | CASSPTSGSSNEQFF
TRBJ2-1 | TRBV14 | few | NA | TGTGCCAGCAGTCCGGACTGGAATTACAATGAGCAGTTCTTC | CASSPDWNYNEQFF
TRBJ1-1 | TRBV29-1 | NA | NA | TGCAGCGTTGGCGGTGGGAGGGGCACTGAAGCTTTCTTT | CSVGGGRGTEAFF
TRBJ2-2 | TRBV4-1 | few | NA | TGCGCCAGCAGCCAAAACTTGGACTGGTCCGGGGAGCTGTTTTTT | CASSQNLDWSGELFF
TRBJ2-1 | TRBV28 | few | NA | TGTGCCAGCAGTTTACGGGTAGTGGACAATGAGCAGTTCTTC | CASSLRVVDNEQFF
TRBJ2-4 | TRBV29-1 | NA | TRBD1 | TGCAGCGTAGCTCCGACAGGGTTGAACATTCAGTACTTC | CSVAPTGLNIQYF
TRBJ1-2 | TRBV6-5 | NA | TRBD1 | TGTGCCAGCAGTTACTCGCGGGACAGGGAGGGCTACACCTTC | CASSYSRDREGYTF
TRBJ2-5 | TRBV11-2 | few | NA | TGTGCCAGCAGCTTTAGCCGGATGGGCCAAGAGACCCAGTACTTC | CASSFSRMGQETQYF
TRBJ2-5 | TRBV20-1 | NA | TRBD2 | TGCAGTGCTAGAGGGACTAGCGGGCAAGAGACCCAGTACTTC | CSARGTSGQETQYF
TRBJ1-1 | TRBV20-1 | NA | NA | TGCAGTGCTCGCTCGACAGTGAACACTGAAGCTTTCTTT | CSARSTVNTEAFF
TRBJ1-1 | TRBV4-1 | few | TRBD1 | TGCGCCAGCAGCCCCGGGACAGGGGCAATCACTGAAGCTTTCTTT | CASSPGTGAITEAFF
TRBJ2-2 | TRBV7-2 | many | TRBD2 | TGTGCCAGCAGCTTAGCGGGAGGGGCCGGGGAGCTGTTTTTT | CASSLAGGAGELFF
TRBJ2-1 | TRBV3-1 | few | TRBD2 | TGTGCCAGCAGTCAACTAGCGGGAGGGCCGTCGGTTTACAATGAGCAGTTCTTC | CASSQLAGGPSVYNEQFF
TRBJ1-1 | TRBV6-2/TRBV6-3 | few | TRBD1 | TGTGCCAGCGGGGGACAGAGGAACACTGAAGCTTTCTTT | CASGGQRNTEAFF
TRBJ2-1 | TRBV11-2 | few | TRBD1 | TGTGCCAGCAGCCCCCCCGGGACAGGGATGTCCTACAATGAGCAGTTCTTC | CASSPPGTGMSYNEQFF
TRBJ2-1 | TRBV6-1 | few | TRBD2 | TGTGCCAGCAGCCCCCGACTAGCGGGAGTTGAGGTGCAGTTCTTC | CASSPRLAGVEVQFF
TRBJ1-1 | TRBV5-5 | few | NA | TGTGCCAGCGACACACCGATGAACACTGAAGCTTTCTTT | CASDTPMNTEAFF
TRBJ2-3 | TRBV6-4 | NA | TRBD2 | TGTGCCAGCAGTGGACTAGCGGGGGCCTCCACAGATACGCAGTATTTT | CASSGLAGASTDTQYF
TRBJ2-3 | TRBV12-3/TRBV12-4 | NA | NA | TGTGCCAGCAGCCTACTAGAGGTGGGCACAGATACGCAGTATTTT | CASSLLEVGTDTQYF
TRBJ2-5 | TRBV5-1 | few | NA | TGCGCCAGCAGCTTGGGGGGTCCCTCGGAGACCCAGTACTTC | CASSLGGPSETQYF
TRBJ1-5 | TRBV4-2 | few | TRBD1 | TGTGCCAGCAGCCAAGGTGGGACAGGGGCTAGCAATCAGCCCCAGCATTTT | CASSQGGTGASNQPQHF
TRBJ1-1 | TRBV7-9 | few | NA | TGTGCCAGCAGCATCCTTAGCATGTTGGCTTTCTTT | CASSILSMLAFF
TRBJ1-5 | TRBV12-3/TRBV12-4 | NA | NA | TGTGCCAGCAGTTTACGTGGGGATGGCAATCAGCCCCAGCATTTT | CASSLRGDGNQPQHF
TRBJ2-7 | TRBV29-1 | NA | NA | TGCAGCGTTCCCGCCCTATCAGGCTCTCCCCCCTACGAGCAGTACTTC | CSVPALSGSPPYEQYF
TRBJ2-1 | TRBV19 | NA | TRBD2 | TGTGCCAGTAGTACACGGACTGGCGGGGGTTGGGAGCAGTTCTTC | CASSTRTGGGWEQFF
TRBJ2-3 | TRBV29-1 | few | NA | TGCAGCGTTGAAGATCCCTCCCTTGGGTATTTTGATACGCAGTATTTT | CSVEDPSLGYFDTQYF
TRBJ2-6 | TRBV7-9 | many | NA | TGTGCCAGCAGAGCCACAGGCTCTGGGGCCAACGTCCTGACTTTC | CASRATGSGANVLTF
TRBJ2-5 | TRBV3-1 | NA | TRBD2 | TGTGCCAGCAGCTCCCGCTCCCGCCCGGGACTAAAACCCCCAGAGACCCAGTACTTC | CASSSRSRPGLKPPETQYF
TRBJ2-1 | TRBV3-1 | NA | TRBD2 | TGTGCCAGCAGCCAAACCTCCCCTAGCGGGAGCGGTGAGCAGTTCTTC | CASSQTSPSGSGEQFF
TRBJ2-2 | TRBV10-3 | NA | NA | TGTGCCATCAGTAGGGACACCGGGGAGCTGTTTTTT | CAISRDTGELFF
TRBJ1-1 | TRBV10-1 | NA | NA | TGCGCCAGCAGTGAGTTCAACACAGGGACCACTGAAGCTTTCTTT | CASSEFNTGTTEAFF